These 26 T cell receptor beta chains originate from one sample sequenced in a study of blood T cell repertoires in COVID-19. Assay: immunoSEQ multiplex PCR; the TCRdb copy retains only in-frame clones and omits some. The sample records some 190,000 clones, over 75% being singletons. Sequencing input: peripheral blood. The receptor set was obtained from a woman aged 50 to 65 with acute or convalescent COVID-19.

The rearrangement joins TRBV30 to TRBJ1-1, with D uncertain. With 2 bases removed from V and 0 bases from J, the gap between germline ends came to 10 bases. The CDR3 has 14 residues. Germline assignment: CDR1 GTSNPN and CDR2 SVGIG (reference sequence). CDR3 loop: CAWSTKGVNTEAFF. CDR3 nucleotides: TGTGCCTGGAGTACGAAAGGAGTGAACACTGAAGCTTTCTTT.

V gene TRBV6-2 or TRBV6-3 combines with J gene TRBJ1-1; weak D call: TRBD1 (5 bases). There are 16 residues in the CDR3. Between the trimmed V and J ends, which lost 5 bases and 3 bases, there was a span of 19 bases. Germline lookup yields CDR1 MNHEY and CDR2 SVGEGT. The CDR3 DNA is TGTGCCAGCAGTACGCCCTCCCAGGGTTCGGACACTGAAGCTTTCTTT. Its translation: CASSTPSQGSDTEAFF.

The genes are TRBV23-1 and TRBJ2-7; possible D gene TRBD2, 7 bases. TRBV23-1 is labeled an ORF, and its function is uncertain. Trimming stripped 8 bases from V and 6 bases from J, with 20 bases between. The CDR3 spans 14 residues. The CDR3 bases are TGCGCCAGCGGCAAGGGGGGGGATTTTGGCGAGCAGTACTTC. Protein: CASGKGGDFGEQYF.

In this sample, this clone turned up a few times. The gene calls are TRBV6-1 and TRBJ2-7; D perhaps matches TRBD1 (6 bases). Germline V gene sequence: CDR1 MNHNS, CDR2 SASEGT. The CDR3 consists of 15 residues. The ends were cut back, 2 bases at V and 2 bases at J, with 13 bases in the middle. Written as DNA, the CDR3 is TGTGCCAGCAGTGAATATTTGGGACAACCCTACGAGCAGTACTTC. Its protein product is CASSEYLGQPYEQYF.

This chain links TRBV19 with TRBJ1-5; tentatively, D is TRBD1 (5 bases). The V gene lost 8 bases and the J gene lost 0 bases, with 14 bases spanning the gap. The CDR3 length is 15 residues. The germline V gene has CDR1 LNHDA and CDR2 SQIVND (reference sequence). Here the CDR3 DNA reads TGTGCCAGTGGGGGAGGGAAATATAGCAATCAGCCCCAGCATTTT. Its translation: CASGGGKYSNQPQHF.

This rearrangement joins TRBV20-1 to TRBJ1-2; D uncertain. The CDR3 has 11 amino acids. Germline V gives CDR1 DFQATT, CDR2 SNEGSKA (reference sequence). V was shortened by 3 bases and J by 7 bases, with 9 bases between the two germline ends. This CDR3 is CSASPRGGYTF. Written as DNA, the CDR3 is TGCAGTGCTAGCCCAAGAGGTGGCTACACCTTC.

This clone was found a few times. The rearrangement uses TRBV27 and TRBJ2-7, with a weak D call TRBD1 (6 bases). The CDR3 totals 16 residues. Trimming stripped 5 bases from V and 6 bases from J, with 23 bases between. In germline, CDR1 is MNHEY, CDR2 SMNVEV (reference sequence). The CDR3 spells CASSRARPGLGGEQYF. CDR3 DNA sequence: TGTGCCAGCAGTAGAGCGAGGCCGGGCCTAGGGGGCGAGCAGTACTTC.

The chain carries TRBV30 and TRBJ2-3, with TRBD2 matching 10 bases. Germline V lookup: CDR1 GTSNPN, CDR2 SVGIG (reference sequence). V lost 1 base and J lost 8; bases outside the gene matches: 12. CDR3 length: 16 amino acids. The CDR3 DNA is TGTGCCTGGAGTGACCCAGGACTAGCGGTGACTCCTACGCAGTATTTT. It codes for CAWSDPGLAVTPTQYF.

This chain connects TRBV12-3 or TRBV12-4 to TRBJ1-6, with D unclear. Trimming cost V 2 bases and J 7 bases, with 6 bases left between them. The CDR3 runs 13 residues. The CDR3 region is CASSLIGNSPLHF. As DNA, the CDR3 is TGTGCCAGCAGTTTAATCGGGAATTCACCCCTCCACTTT.

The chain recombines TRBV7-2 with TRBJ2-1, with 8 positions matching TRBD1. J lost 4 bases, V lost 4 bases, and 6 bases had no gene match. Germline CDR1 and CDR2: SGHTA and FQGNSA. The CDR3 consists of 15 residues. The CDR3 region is CASSYRTGRYNEQFF. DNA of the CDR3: TGTGCCAGCAGCTATAGGACAGGGCGGTACAATGAGCAGTTCTTC. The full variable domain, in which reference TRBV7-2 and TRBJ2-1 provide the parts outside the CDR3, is GAGVSQSPSNKVTEKGKDVELRCDPISGHTALYWYRQSLGQGLEFLIYFQGNSAPDKSGLPSDRFSAERTGGSVSTLTIQRTQQEDSAVYLCASSYRTGRYNEQFFGPGTRLTVL.

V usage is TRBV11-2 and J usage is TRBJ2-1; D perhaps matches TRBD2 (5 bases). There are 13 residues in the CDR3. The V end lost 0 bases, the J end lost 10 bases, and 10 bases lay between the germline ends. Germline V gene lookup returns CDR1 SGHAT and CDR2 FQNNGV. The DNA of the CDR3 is TGTGCCAGCAGCTTAGATCGGGGTGGCGAGCAGTTCTTC. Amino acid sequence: CASSLDRGGEQFF.

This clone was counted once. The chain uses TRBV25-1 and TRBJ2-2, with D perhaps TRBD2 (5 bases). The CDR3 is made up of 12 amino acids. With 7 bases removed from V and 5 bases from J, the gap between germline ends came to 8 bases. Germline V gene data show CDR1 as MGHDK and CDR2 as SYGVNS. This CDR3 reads CASTRGTGELFF. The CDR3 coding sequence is TGTGCCAGCACCAGAGGGACCGGGGAGCTGTTTTTT. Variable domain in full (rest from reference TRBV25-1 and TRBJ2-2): EADIYQTPRYLVIGTGKKITLECSQTMGHDKMYWYQQDPGMELHLIHYSYGVNSTEKGDLSSESTVSRIRTEHFPLTLESARPSHTSQYLCASTRGTGELFFGEGSRLTVL.

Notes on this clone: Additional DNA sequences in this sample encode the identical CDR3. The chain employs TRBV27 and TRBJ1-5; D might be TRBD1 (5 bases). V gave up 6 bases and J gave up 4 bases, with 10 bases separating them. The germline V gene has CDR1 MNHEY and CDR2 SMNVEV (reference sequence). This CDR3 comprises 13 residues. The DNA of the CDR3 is TGTGCCAGCAGCCGTACAGGTAATCAGCCCCAGCATTTT. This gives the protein CASSRTGNQPQHF.

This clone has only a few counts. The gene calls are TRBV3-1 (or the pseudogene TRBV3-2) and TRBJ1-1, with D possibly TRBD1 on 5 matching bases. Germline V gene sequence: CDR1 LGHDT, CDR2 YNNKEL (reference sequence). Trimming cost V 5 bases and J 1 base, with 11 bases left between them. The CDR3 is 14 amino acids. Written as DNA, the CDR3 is TGTGCCAGCAGCGAGCAGGGAGGGAACACTGAAGCTTTCTTT. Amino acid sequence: CASSEQGGNTEAFF.

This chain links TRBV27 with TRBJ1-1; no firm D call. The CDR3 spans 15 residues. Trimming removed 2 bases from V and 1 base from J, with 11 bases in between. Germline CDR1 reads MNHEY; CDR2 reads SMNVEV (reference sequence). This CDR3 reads CASSLRSGSNTEAFF. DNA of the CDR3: TGTGCCAGCAGTTTACGAAGCGGGTCGAACACTGAAGCTTTCTTT.

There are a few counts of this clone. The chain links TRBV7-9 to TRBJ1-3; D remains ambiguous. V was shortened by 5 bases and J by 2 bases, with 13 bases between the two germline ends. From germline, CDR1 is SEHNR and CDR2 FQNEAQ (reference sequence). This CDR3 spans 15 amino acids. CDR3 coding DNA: TGTGCCAGCAGCCCTCCACGGGGAGCTGGAAACACCATATATTTT. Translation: CASSPPRGAGNTIYF.

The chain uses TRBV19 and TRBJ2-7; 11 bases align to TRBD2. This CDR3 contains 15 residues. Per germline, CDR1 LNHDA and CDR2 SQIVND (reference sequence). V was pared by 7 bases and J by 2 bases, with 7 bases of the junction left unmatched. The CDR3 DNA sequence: TGTGCCAGTACCAGGGGGACTAGCGGTACCTACGAGCAGTACTTC. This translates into CASTRGTSGTYEQYF.

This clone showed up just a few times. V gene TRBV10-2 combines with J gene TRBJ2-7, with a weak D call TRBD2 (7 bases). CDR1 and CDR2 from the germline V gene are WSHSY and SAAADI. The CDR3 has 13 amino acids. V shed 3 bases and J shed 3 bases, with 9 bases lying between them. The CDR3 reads CASSEGGVYEQYF. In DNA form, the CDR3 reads TGCGCCAGCAGTGAAGGGGGGGTCTACGAGCAGTACTTC.

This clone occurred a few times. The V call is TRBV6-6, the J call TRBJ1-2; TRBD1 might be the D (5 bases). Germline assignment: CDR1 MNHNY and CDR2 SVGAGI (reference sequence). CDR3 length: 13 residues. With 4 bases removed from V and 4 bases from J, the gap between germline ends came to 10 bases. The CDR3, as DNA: TGTGCCAGCAGTTCGACAGAGCCCTATGGCTACACCTTC. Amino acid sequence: CASSSTEPYGYTF.

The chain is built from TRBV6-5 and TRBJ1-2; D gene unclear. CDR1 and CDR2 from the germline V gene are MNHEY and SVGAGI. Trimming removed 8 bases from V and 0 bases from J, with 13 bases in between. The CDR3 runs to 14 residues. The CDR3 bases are TGTGCCAGCTCGCTCGAGGGAGCTAACTATGGCTACACCTTC. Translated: CASSLEGANYGYTF.

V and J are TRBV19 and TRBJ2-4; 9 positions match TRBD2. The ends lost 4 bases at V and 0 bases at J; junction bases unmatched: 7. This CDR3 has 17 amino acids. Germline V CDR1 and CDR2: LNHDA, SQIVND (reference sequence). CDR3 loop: CASSTSGAGLAKNIQYF. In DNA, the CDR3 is TGTGCCAGTAGTACTAGCGGGGCAGGCCTAGCCAAAAACATTCAGTACTTC.

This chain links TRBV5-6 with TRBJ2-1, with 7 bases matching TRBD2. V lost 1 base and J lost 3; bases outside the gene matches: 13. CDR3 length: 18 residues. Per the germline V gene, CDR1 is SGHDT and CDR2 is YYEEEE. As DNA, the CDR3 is TGTGCCAGCAGCTTGAACAACAAACAGCGGGGTGTCTACAATGAGCAGTTCTTC. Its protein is CASSLNNKQRGVYNEQFF. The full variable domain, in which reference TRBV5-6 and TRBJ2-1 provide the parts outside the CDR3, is DAGVTQSPTHLIKTRGQQVTLRCSPKSGHDTVSWYQQALGQGPQFIFQYYEEEERQRGNFPDRFSGHQFPNYSSELNVNALLLGDSALYLCASSLNNKQRGVYNEQFFGPGTRLTVL.

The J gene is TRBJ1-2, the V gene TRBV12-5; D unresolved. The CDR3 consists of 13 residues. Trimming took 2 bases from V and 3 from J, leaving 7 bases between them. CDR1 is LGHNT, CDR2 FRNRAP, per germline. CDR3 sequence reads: CASGLQTDYGYTF. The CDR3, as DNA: TGTGCTAGTGGTTTGCAGACTGACTATGGCTACACCTTC.

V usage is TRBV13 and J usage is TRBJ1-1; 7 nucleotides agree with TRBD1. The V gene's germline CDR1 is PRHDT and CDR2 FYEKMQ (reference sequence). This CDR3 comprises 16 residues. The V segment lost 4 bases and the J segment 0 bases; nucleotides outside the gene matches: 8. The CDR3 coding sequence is TGTGCCAGCAGCTCACAGGGGAAAACGGTGAACACTGAAGCTTTCTTT. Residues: CASSSQGKTVNTEAFF.

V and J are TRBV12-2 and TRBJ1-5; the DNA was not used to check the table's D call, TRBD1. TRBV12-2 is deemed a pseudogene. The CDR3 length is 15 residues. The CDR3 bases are TGTGCAAGTCGCTCCAGACAGGGTGCTTGTCAGCCCCAGCATTTT. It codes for CASRSRQGACQPQHF.

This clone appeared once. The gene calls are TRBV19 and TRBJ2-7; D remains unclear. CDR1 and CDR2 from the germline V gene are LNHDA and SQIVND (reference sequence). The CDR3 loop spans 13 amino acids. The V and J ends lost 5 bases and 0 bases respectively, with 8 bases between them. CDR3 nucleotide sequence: TGTGCCAGTAGTCCTCCAGGCTCCTACGAGCAGTACTTC. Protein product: CASSPPGSYEQYF.